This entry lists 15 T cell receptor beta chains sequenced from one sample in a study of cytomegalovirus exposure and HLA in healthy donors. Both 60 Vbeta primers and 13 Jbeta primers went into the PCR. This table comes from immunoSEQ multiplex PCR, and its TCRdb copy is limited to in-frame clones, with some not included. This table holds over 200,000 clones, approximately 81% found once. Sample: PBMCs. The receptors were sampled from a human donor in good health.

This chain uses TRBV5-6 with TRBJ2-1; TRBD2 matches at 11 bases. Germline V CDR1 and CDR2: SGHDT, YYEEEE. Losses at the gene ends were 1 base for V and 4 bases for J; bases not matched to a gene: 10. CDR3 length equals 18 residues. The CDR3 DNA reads TGTGCCAGCAGCTTGTACTTCCCGACTAGCGGGGAATACAATGAGCAGTTCTTC. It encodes CASSLYFPTSGEYNEQFF.

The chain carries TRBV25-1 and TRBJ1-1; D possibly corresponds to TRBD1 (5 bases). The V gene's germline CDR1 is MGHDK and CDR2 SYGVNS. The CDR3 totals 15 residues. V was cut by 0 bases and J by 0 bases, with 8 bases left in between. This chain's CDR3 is CASSEYQGMNTEAFF. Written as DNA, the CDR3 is TGTGCCAGCAGTGAATACCAGGGTATGAACACTGAAGCTTTCTTT.

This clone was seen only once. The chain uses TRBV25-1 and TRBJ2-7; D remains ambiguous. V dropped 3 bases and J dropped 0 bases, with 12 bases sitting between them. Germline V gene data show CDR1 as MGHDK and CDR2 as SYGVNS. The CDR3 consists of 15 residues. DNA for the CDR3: TGTGCCAGCAGTGATGGGTTCGACTTCTCCTACGAGCAGTACTTC. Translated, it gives CASSDGFDFSYEQYF.

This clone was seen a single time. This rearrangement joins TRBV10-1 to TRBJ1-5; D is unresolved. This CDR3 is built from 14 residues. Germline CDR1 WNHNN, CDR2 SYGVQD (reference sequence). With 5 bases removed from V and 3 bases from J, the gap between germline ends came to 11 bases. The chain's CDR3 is CASSRGNPNQPQHF. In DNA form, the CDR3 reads TGCGCCAGCAGTAGAGGGAACCCCAATCAGCCCCAGCATTTT.

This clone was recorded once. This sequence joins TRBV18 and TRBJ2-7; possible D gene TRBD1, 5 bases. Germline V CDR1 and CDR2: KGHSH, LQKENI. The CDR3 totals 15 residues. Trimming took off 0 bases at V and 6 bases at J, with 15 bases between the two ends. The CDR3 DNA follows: TGTGCCAGCTCACCACCGAGTTCCCCTGGGGCCGAGCAGTACTTC. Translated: CASSPPSSPGAEQYF. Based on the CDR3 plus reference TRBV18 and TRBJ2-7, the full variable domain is NAGVMQNPRHLVRRRGQEARLRCSPMKGHSHVYWYRQLPEEGLKFMVYLQKENIIDESGMPKERFSAEFPKEGPSILRIQQVVRGDSAAYFCASSPPSSPGAEQYFGPGTRLTVT.

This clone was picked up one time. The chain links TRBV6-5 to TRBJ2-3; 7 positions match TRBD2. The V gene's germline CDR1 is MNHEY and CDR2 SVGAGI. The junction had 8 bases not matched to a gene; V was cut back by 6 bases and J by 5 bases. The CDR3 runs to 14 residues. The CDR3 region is CASRLGRVGDTQYF. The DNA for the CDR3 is TGTGCCAGCAGACTAGGGAGGGTTGGAGATACGCAGTATTTT.

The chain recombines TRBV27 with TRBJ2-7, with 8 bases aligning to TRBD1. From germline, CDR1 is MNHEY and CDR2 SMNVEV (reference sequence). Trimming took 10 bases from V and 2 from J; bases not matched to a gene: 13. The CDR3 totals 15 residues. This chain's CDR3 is CATSGPGQATYEQYF. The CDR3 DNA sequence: TGTGCCACCAGCGGACCGGGACAGGCCACCTACGAGCAGTACTTC.

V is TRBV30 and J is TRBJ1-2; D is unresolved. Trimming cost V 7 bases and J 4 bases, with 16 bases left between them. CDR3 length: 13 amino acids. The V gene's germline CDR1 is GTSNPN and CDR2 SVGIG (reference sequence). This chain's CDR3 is CAFRDLLFYGYTF. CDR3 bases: TGTGCCTTCCGGGATCTCCTATTCTATGGCTACACCTTC. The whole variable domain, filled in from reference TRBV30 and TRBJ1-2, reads SQTIHQWPATLVQPVGSPLSLECTVEGTSNPNLYWYRQAAGRGLQLLFYSVGIGQISSEVPQNLSASRPQDRQFILSSKKLLLSDSGFYLCAFRDLLFYGYTFGSGTRLTVV.

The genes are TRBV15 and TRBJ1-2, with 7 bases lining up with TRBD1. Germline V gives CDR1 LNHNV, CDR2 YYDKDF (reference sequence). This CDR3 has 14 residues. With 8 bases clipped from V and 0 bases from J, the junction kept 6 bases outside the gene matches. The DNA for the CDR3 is TGTGCCACCGAAGATACAGGGGCTAACTATGGCTACACCTTC. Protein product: CATEDTGANYGYTF. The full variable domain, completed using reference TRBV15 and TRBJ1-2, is DAMVIQNPRYQVTQFGKPVTLSCSQTLNHNVMYWYQQKSSQAPKLLFHYYDKDFNNEADTPDNFQSRRPNTSFCFLDIRSPGLGDTAMYLCATEDTGANYGYTFGSGTRLTVV.

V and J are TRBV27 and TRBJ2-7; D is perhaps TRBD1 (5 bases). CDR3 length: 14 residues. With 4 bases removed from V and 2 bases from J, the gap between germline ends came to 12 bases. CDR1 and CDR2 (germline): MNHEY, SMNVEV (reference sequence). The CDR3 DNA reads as TGTGCCAGCAGTTGGGCAGAAGGGGCCTACGAGCAGTACTTC. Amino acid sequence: CASSWAEGAYEQYF.

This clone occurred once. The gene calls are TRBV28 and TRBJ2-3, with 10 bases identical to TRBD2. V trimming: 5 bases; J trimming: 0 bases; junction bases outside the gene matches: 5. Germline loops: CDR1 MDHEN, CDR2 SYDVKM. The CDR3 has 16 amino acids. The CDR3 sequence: CASSPGLAESTDTQYF. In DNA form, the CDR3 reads TGTGCCAGCAGTCCAGGACTAGCGGAAAGCACAGATACGCAGTATTTT.

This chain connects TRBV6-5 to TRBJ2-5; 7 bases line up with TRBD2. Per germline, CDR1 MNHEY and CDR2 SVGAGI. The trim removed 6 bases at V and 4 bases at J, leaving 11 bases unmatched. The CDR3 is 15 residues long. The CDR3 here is CASRVSGYRPETQYF. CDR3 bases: TGTGCCAGCAGAGTTAGCGGGTACCGCCCAGAGACCCAGTACTTC.

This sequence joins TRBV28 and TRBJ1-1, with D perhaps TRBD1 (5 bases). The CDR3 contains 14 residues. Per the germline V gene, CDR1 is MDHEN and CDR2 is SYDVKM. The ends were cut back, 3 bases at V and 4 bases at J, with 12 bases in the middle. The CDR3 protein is CASSFFGGVTEAFF. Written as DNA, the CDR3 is TGTGCCAGCAGTTTTTTCGGGGGGGTCACTGAAGCTTTCTTT.

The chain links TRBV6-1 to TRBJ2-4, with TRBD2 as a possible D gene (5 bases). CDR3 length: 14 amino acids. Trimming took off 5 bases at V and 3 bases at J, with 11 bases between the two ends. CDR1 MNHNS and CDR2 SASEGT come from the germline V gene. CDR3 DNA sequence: TGTGCCAGCAGTCTCCCTCGGGACAAAAACATTCAGTACTTC. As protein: CASSLPRDKNIQYF.

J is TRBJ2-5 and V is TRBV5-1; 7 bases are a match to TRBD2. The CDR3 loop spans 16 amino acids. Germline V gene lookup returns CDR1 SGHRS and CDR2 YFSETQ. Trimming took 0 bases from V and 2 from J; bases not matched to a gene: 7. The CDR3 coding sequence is TGCGCCAGCAGCTTGGGGAGGTTTAGCGGGCAAGAGACCCAGTACTTC. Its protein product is CASSLGRFSGQETQYF.